This entry concerns a single TCR beta chain. Its antigen is not yet known. It has no much larger one-base neighbor in the sample; base qualities were not kept. The library was prepared using the immunoSEQ multiplex PCR assay. The table was pulled from immuneACCESS by TCRdb, which kept in-frame rearrangements only. Such tables lose some clones; where checked, under half of the loss comes from unresolved V genes, and the rest has no known cause. The sample table contains around 140,000 clones; only one count was recorded for under 95% of them. The ten largest account for about 7.6% of the sample. This record belongs to a study of control samples from healthy donors and cancer patients (TCRdb year 2020). V is shortened by 5 bases, J by 4 bases, and the region joining them spans 17 bases. The CDR3 covers 15 residues, taking in both the cysteine and the phenylalanine. The retained sequence is limited to the CDR3, 45 bases, with the frame set at the first base. According to the germline V gene (reference sequence), CDR1 reads MNHNY and CDR2 reads SVGAGI.

The chain couples TRBV6-6 to TRBJ1-2; the D gene is perhaps TRBD1, from 5 matching bases. Sequencing was carried out using blood. The sequence derives from a man aged 18 to 29 in good health. The nucleotide sequence reads TGTGCCAGCAGTGGTCCCGGGACGGGGATCTATGGCTACACCTTC. It codes for CASSGPGTGIYGYTF.